This TCR beta chain emerged from a study of vaccination effects on CD4 cells after COVID-19. Under the ViraFEST assay, PBMC were stimulated with viral peptide pools so that antigen-specific CD4+ T cells expanded. Sequencing was performed afterwards. When around 9 days of culture had elapsed, CD4+ T cells were isolated. Each participant received a vaccine that was either BNT162b2 or mRNA-1273, given as two doses. The researchers cultured 1.5 million to 2.5 million PBMC per well with approximately 10 IU/ml IL-2 and 7.5 to 10 ug/ml peptides. At days 3 and 7, half of the medium was exchanged for IL-2 medium. Study-wide points: Healthy vaccinees' vaccine-induced clones included only 1 of 255 cross-reacting with common cold coronaviruses.

Remarks on this clone: The antigen remains undetermined.

Measured with immunoSEQ multiplex PCR; TCRdb has only the in-frame clones, and not every one. The sample shows tens of thousands of clones, 65% to 75% of them seen only once. This specimen consisted of CD4+ T cells from PBMCs cultured with HCoV-OC43 spike peptides, obtained after COVID-19 vaccination. Subset in this sample: HCoV-OC43 spike overlapping peptide pool stimulation. The sequence came from a human donor who received a COVID-19 vaccine.

CDR3 nucleotides: TGTGCCAGCAGCCCCGGGACAGGGGGTTCGGGTGAGCAGTTCTTC. This encodes CASSPGTGGSGEQFF. V usage is TRBV5-8 and J usage is TRBJ2-1, with 11 bases fitting TRBD1. CDR1 and CDR2 from the germline V gene are SGHTS and YDEGEE. V was pared by 4 bases and J by 9 bases, with 9 bases of the junction left unmatched. The CDR3 loop spans 15 amino acids.